Below, 20 T cell receptor beta chains from the same sample are listed, as sequenced in a study of identical twins. TCRdb ran MiXCR on the 5' RACE reads and lists one entry per CDR3 protein. This sample has some 500,000 distinct CDR3 sequences, with 14% found just once. These data were also filed under a second study, of yellow fever vaccine responses in identical twins.

Sequenced input: CD4+ T cells sorted from blood. Source of these receptors: a woman aged 18 to 35 in good health.

This clonotype showed up just a few times. The chain carries TRBV10-2 and TRBJ2-1; TRBD2 matches at 14 bases. The CDR3 loop spans 17 amino acids. J lost 3 bases, V lost 4 bases, and 5 bases had no gene match. Per germline, CDR1 WSHSY and CDR2 SAAADI. The CDR3 here is CASSVLTSGRVYNEQFF. The CDR3 bases are TGCGCCAGCAGTGTTTTGACTAGCGGGAGGGTCTACAATGAGCAGTTCTTC.

The genes are TRBV28 and TRBJ1-5, with a weak D call TRBD1 (5 bases). V lost 7 bases to trimming and J lost 3 bases, with 7 bases between them. This CDR3 comprises 12 residues. The germline gives CDR1 MDHEN, CDR2 SYDVKM. The CDR3 DNA is TGTGCCAGCAAAGGGGTCAATCAGCCCCAGCATTTT. It encodes CASKGVNQPQHF. The full variable domain, in which reference TRBV28 and TRBJ1-5 provide the parts outside the CDR3, is DVKVTQSSRYLVKRTGEKVFLECVQDMDHENMFWYRQDPGLGLRLIYFSYDVKMKEKGDIPEGYSVSREKKERFSLILESASTNQTSMYLCASKGVNQPQHFGDGTRLSIL.

This clonotype was observed a few times. The rearrangement uses TRBV7-9 and TRBJ2-7; TRBD1 agrees at 8 bases. In germline, CDR1 is SEHNR, CDR2 FQNEAQ (reference sequence). The J segment lost 4 bases and the V segment lost 5 bases, leaving 16 bases of the junction unmatched. This CDR3 spans 17 amino acids. CDR3 sequence (DNA): TGTGCCAGCAGCCTCCCCGTCAGCGACAGGGGAAAGTACGAGCAGTACTTC. It specifies CASSLPVSDRGKYEQYF.

The gene calls are TRBV11-1 and TRBJ2-7, with TRBD1 matching 8 bases. Trimming removed 2 bases from V and 0 bases from J; junction bases left unmatched: 6. The CDR3 runs to 16 residues. Germline V gene sequence: CDR1 SGHAT, CDR2 FQDESV (reference sequence). The CDR3 sequence is CASSLRRQGYSYEQYF. As DNA, the CDR3 is TGTGCCAGCAGCTTACGAAGACAGGGGTACTCCTACGAGCAGTACTTC.

The gene calls are TRBV9 and TRBJ2-3; D ambiguous. V dropped 0 bases and J dropped 0 bases, with 2 bases sitting between them. In germline, CDR1 is SGDLS, CDR2 YYNGEE. CDR3 length equals 13 residues. CDR3 DNA: TGTGCCAGCAGCGTAGCTAGCACAGATACGCAGTATTTT. Protein sequence: CASSVASTDTQYF.

The CDR3 DNA is TGTGCCAGCAGTTATGGGGTAAGGGATTCTAGCAATCAGCCCCAGCATTTT. This encodes CASSYGVRDSSNQPQHF. The rearrangement joins TRBV6-5 to TRBJ1-5, with D hard to call. CDR1 is MNHEY, CDR2 SVGAGI, per germline. The CDR3 covers 17 residues. Trimming took off 3 bases at V and 0 bases at J, with 15 bases between the two ends.

Only a few counts were recorded for this clonotype. This chain connects TRBV6-5 to TRBJ2-3; D possibly corresponds to TRBD2 (5 bases). The V gene lost 7 bases and the J gene lost 8 bases, with 13 bases spanning the gap. CDR1 and CDR2 from the germline V gene are MNHEY and SVGAGI. This CDR3 is built from 12 residues. The CDR3 DNA reads TGTGCCAGCAAGCAGGCGGCGGGTACGCAGTATTTT. As protein: CASKQAAGTQYF.

The sample holds a few counts of this clonotype. The rearrangement uses TRBV7-9 and TRBJ2-5; a weak D match, TRBD2 (5 bases). CDR3 length: 14 residues. Germline CDR1 and CDR2: SEHNR and FQNEAQ (reference sequence). The ends were cut back, 5 bases at V and 5 bases at J, with 15 bases in the middle. The CDR3 spells CASSPRIGGETQYF. CDR3 sequence (DNA): TGTGCCAGCAGCCCACGGATTGGCGGGGAGACCCAGTACTTC.

The chain is built from TRBV27 and TRBJ2-5; TRBD2 is a possible D gene (5 bases). The V gene lost 6 bases and the J gene lost 0 bases, with 11 bases spanning the gap. Germline V gene sequence: CDR1 MNHEY, CDR2 SMNVEV (reference sequence). The CDR3 covers 14 residues. The CDR3 here is CASSRLANQETQYF. The CDR3 nucleotides read TGTGCCAGCAGCAGATTAGCGAACCAAGAGACCCAGTACTTC.

V gene TRBV2 combines with J gene TRBJ2-6; no firm D call. The CDR3 contains 14 residues. V dropped 7 bases and J dropped 0 bases, with 7 bases sitting between them. Germline V gene sequence: CDR1 SNHLY, CDR2 FYNNEI. CDR3 bases: TGTGCCAGCACAGGTAGCTCTGGGGCCAACGTCCTGACTTTC. It translates to CASTGSSGANVLTF.

The rearrangement joins TRBV4-1 to TRBJ1-4; TRBD1 is a possible D gene (5 bases). The CDR3 runs to 15 residues. Germline V gene lookup returns CDR1 MGHRA and CDR2 YSYEKL. Trimming took off 0 bases at V and 8 bases at J, with 13 bases between the two ends. The CDR3 coding sequence is TGCGCCAGCAGCCAAGATCGGGGGGTGGGGGAAAAACTGTTTTTT. Translated: CASSQDRGVGEKLFF.

The rearrangement joins TRBV4-2 to TRBJ1-1, with 10 positions matching TRBD1. CDR3 length equals 16 residues. Germline assignment: CDR1 LGHNA and CDR2 YNFKEQ. V lost 6 bases, J lost 1 base, and 8 bases stayed unmatched. For the CDR3, the DNA is TGTGCCAGCAGTTGGACAGGGGGGATGAAGAACACTGAAGCTTTCTTT. Translation gives CASSWTGGMKNTEAFF.

This clonotype was recorded a few times. This chain links TRBV28 with TRBJ2-7, with 9 bases that match TRBD1. The CDR3 length is 17 residues. With V trimmed by 4 bases and J by 0 bases, 10 bases remained unmatched. Germline V gene sequence: CDR1 MDHEN, CDR2 SYDVKM. CDR3 bases: TGTGCCAGCAGTTCGGAAAACAGGGGGCGAAGCTCCTACGAGCAGTACTTC. It encodes CASSSENRGRSSYEQYF.

This clonotype appeared many times. The chain combines TRBV7-2 with TRBJ2-7; 9 bases match TRBD1. J lost 3 bases, V lost 2 bases, and 5 bases had no gene match. Germline CDR1 is SGHTA and CDR2 is FQGNSA. This CDR3 spans 15 amino acids. The CDR3 DNA reads as TGTGCCAGCAGCTTATCCCTGGGACAGGGCTACGAGCAGTACTTC. The encoded protein is CASSLSLGQGYEQYF.

The chain carries TRBV4-1 and TRBJ2-1, with D perhaps TRBD2 (7 bases). In germline, CDR1 is MGHRA, CDR2 YSYEKL. The CDR3 runs 17 residues. V lost 0 bases and J lost 7, with 19 bases in between. The CDR3 loop reads CASSQDPGGAYRNEQFF. CDR3 nucleotide sequence: TGCGCCAGCAGCCAAGATCCTGGGGGGGCGTATAGGAATGAGCAGTTCTTC.

In its sample, this clonotype was seen many times. J is TRBJ2-7 and V is TRBV6-2 or TRBV6-3; possibly TRBD2 for D (6 bases). Trimming took 6 bases from V and 5 from J, leaving 20 bases between them. The CDR3 has 15 amino acids. From germline, CDR1 is MNHEY and CDR2 SVGEGT. The CDR3 spells CASSREGGRFHEQYF. For the CDR3, the DNA is TGTGCCAGCAGCCGGGAAGGAGGGAGATTCCACGAGCAGTACTTC.

The V call is TRBV6-5, the J call TRBJ2-7; D remains ambiguous. V shed 0 bases and J shed 2 bases, with 14 bases lying between them. In germline, CDR1 is MNHEY, CDR2 SVGAGI. This CDR3 is 16 amino acids long. The DNA for the CDR3 is TGTGCCAGCAGTTACTCAGTTGGGCTCAACCCCTACGAGCAGTACTTC. Amino acid sequence: CASSYSVGLNPYEQYF.

This clonotype was detected ten times or more. The rearrangement links TRBV29-1 to TRBJ2-2; 7 nucleotides line up with TRBD2. Germline V gene lookup returns CDR1 SQVTM and CDR2 ANQGSEA. The CDR3 consists of 14 residues. V lost 4 bases and J lost 1; bases outside the gene matches: 3. CDR3 residues: CSVAGRVNTGELFF. Written as DNA, the CDR3 is TGCAGCGTTGCTGGGAGGGTGAACACCGGGGAGCTGTTTTTT.

This clonotype was detected only a few times. CDR3 DNA: TGTGCCAGCAGTGCCCGGGACAGCACAGATACGCAGTATTTT. It yields the protein CASSARDSTDTQYF. This chain connects TRBV6-1 to TRBJ2-3; D is perhaps TRBD1 or TRBD2 (5 bases each). The V gene's germline CDR1 is MNHNS and CDR2 SASEGT. This CDR3 has 14 residues. Trimming took 4 bases from V and 0 from J, leaving 8 bases between them.

This clonotype was counted between two and nine times. This chain joins TRBV7-3 and TRBJ2-1, with 7 bases matching TRBD2. The CDR3 has 16 residues. Germline CDR1 reads SGHTA; CDR2 reads FQGTGA. Unmatched junction bases numbered 15, after V lost 5 bases and J lost 8 bases. CDR3 amino acids: CASSPRAGSGGHEQFF. CDR3 DNA sequence: TGTGCCAGCAGCCCAAGGGCCGGCTCGGGAGGCCATGAGCAGTTCTTC.